Shown below are 30 T cell receptor beta chains from a single sample sequenced in a study of blood T cells in healthy people across ages. For the second PCR, which ran for about 7 to 11 cycles, a sample-barcoded 5' primer and a J-beta primer mix were used. TCRdb re-called the 5' RACE reads through MiXCR, storing one row per CDR3 protein. The sample records hundreds of thousands of distinct CDR3 sequences, around 21% being singletons. Sample: blood. These receptors all come from a man in his 70s in good health.

Only a few counts were recorded for this clonotype. The V call is TRBV7-9, the J call TRBJ2-5, with 7 positions matching TRBD2. Germline V lookup: CDR1 SEHNR, CDR2 FQNEAQ (reference sequence). This CDR3 has 14 residues. Trimming at V came to 5 bases and at J to 5 bases, leaving 8 bases not matched to a gene. DNA of the CDR3: TGTGCCAGCAGCCCATCGGGGGGATCCGAGACCCAGTACTTC. It specifies CASSPSGGSETQYF.

V and J are TRBV12-3 or TRBV12-4 and TRBJ1-1, with no clear D. The V gene lost 7 bases and the J gene lost 5 bases, with 14 bases spanning the gap. The CDR3 is 13 residues long. In DNA form, the CDR3 reads TGTGCCAGCACTCCCCCGGGCAGTACTGAAGCTTTCTTT. As protein: CASTPPGSTEAFF.

The DNA of the CDR3 is TGTGCCAGCAGTTACGACCGTGGACTAGAGACCTACGAGCAGTACTTC. It yields the protein CASSYDRGLETYEQYF. The rearrangement uses TRBV6-2 or TRBV6-3 and TRBJ2-5; 7 nucleotides line up with TRBD2. The J call may be faulty, since TRBJ2-7 better matches the DNA end. The germline V gene has CDR1 MNHEY and CDR2 SVGEGT. There are 16 residues in the CDR3.

This clonotype was seen just once. The chain has TRBV6-1 and TRBJ2-7, with 10 positions matching TRBD2. After removal of 5 bases from V and 4 bases from J, the junction contained 5 bases not matched to a gene. The CDR3 runs to 14 residues. The germline V gene has CDR1 MNHNS and CDR2 SASEGT. The CDR3 nucleotides are TGTGCCAGCAGTAGGACTAGCGGACTGTACGAGCAGTACTTC. The encoded protein is CASSRTSGLYEQYF.

The chain's CDR3 is CASSQLPGDRGYTF. The CDR3 bases are TGTGCCAGCAGCCAATTACCGGGGGATAGGGGCTACACCTTC. This chain uses TRBV14 with TRBJ1-2, with D maybe TRBD1 (5 bases). Trimming took off 2 bases at V and 8 bases at J, with 15 bases between the two ends. CDR3 length: 14 amino acids. CDR1 and CDR2 (germline): SGHDN, FVKESK. Variable domain in full (rest from reference TRBV14 and TRBJ1-2): EAGVTQFPSHSVIEKGQTVTLRCDPISGHDNLYWYRRVMGKEIKFLLHFVKESKQDESGMPNNRFLAERTGGTYSTLKVQPAELEDSGVYFCASSQLPGDRGYTFGSGTRLTVV.

The V and J genes are TRBV29-1 and TRBJ2-7; 11 bases line up with TRBD2. The germline V gene encodes CDR1 SQVTM and CDR2 ANQGSEA. Trimming removed 6 bases from V and 0 bases from J; junction bases left unmatched: 16. This CDR3 is 18 amino acids long. DNA of the CDR3: TGCAGCGTCCTAGGGGCTAGCGGGAGGCACTTCCCCTCCTACGAGCAGTACTTC. Residues: CSVLGASGRHFPSYEQYF.

The chain combines TRBV3-1 with TRBJ2-7; 9 bases fit TRBD2. The CDR3 consists of 16 residues. The V and J ends lost 0 bases and 5 bases, in that order; junction bases with no gene match: 8. Per the germline V gene, CDR1 is LGHDT and CDR2 is YNNKEL (reference sequence). CDR3 DNA sequence: TGTGCCAGCAGCCAAGACATAGCGGGAGTTTCCGACGAGCAGTACTTC. It is translated as CASSQDIAGVSDEQYF.

This clonotype is classed as medium-sized. This chain links TRBV12-3 or TRBV12-4 with TRBJ2-1; 7 bases match TRBD2. The CDR3 is made up of 16 amino acids. The ends lost 5 bases at V and 6 bases at J; junction bases unmatched: 13. The CDR3 bases are TGTGCCAGCAGTCCCTACCTAGCGGTGAGTCCCAATGAGCAGTTCTTC. Its translation is CASSPYLAVSPNEQFF.

In this sample, this clonotype turned up a few times. The chain has TRBV30 and TRBJ2-1; D is unresolved. CDR1 is GTSNPN, CDR2 SVGIG, per germline (reference sequence). CDR3 length: 12 residues. This CDR3 is CATELLGSEQFF. CDR3 in DNA: TGTGCAACGGAGCTTCTAGGTAGTGAGCAGTTCTTC. Supplemented by reference TRBV30 and TRBJ2-1, the full variable domain reads SQTIHQWPATLVQPVGSPLSLECTVEGTSNPNLYWYRQAAGRGLQLLFYSVGIGQISSEVPQNLSASRPQDRQFILSSKKLLLSDSGFYLCATELLGSEQFFGPGTRLTVL.

Comment on this clonotype: The junction does not match germline at one end; this may be a read error. This chain links TRBV3-1 with TRBJ2-5; perhaps TRBD2 as D (5 bases). Germline V gene lookup returns CDR1 LGHDT and CDR2 YNNKEL (reference sequence). The CDR3 is made up of 15 amino acids. DNA of the CDR3: TGTGCCAGCAACCAAGGCCAACTAGAATCCAATGAGCAGTTCTTT. Translating it yields CASNQGQLESNEQFF.

The sample holds a few counts of this clonotype. The CDR3 spells CASSQRREENTGELFF. The CDR3 DNA reads as TGCGCCAGCAGCCAACGCAGGGAAGAGAACACCGGGGAGCTGTTTTTT. The V call is TRBV4-1, the J call TRBJ2-2; D is possibly TRBD1 (5 bases). The germline V gene has CDR1 MGHRA and CDR2 YSYEKL. CDR3 length: 16 residues. V was pared by 2 bases and J by 1 base, with 11 bases between.

This clonotype showed up just a few times. The CDR3 nucleotides are TGCAGTGCCGAAGACACCTGGACTAGCGGGAACACAGATACGCAGTATTTT. Its protein is CSAEDTWTSGNTDTQYF. The chain is built from TRBV20-1 and TRBJ2-3; 12 nucleotides line up with TRBD2. CDR1 is DFQATT, CDR2 SNEGSKA, per germline (reference sequence). V was pared by 6 bases and J by 2 bases, with 12 bases of the junction left unmatched. The CDR3 is 17 residues long.

The rearrangement uses TRBV12-3 or TRBV12-4 and TRBJ2-5; 8 bases are a match to TRBD2. The ends lost 9 bases at V and 4 bases at J; junction bases unmatched: 16. The CDR3 is 16 residues long. CDR3 in DNA: TGTGCCAGTATCCCGGGAGGGCGGGTACGTGGAGAGACCCAGTACTTC. Translation gives CASIPGGRVRGETQYF.

The chain combines TRBV12-3 or TRBV12-4 with TRBJ1-1; D possibly corresponds to TRBD1 (5 bases). This CDR3 is built from 11 residues. V lost 4 bases to trimming and J lost 8 bases, with 8 bases between them. The CDR3 nucleotides read TGTGCCAGCAGTTACAGACAGGAAGCTTTCTTT. It yields the protein CASSYRQEAFF.

Only a few counts were recorded for this clonotype. This chain uses TRBV2 with TRBJ2-5; possibly TRBD2 for D (5 bases). The better agreement between TRBJ2-1 and the DNA end casts doubt on the J call. Germline lookup yields CDR1 SNHLY and CDR2 FYNNEI. This CDR3 region has 14 residues. CDR3 protein: CAGRSARRISEQFF. The CDR3 nucleotides read TGTGCAGGACGGTCGGCTAGGAGGATCAGTGAGCAGTTCTTC.

V usage is TRBV10-3 and J usage is TRBJ2-1, with TRBD2 matching over 10 bases. Germline CDR1 ENHRY, CDR2 SYGVKD. This CDR3 comprises 18 residues. V gave up 0 bases and J gave up 5 bases; unmatched junction bases: 10. The CDR3 DNA reads as TGTGCCATCAGTGAGTCCGGGGCAGCGGGAGGGAACAACAATGAGCAGTTCTTC. Protein: CAISESGAAGGNNNEQFF.

This clonotype was detected only a few times. The chain links TRBV12-3 or TRBV12-4 to TRBJ2-4, with D maybe TRBD1 (5 bases). V lost 1 base, J lost 4 bases, and 11 bases lay in between. The CDR3 length is 15 residues. The CDR3 DNA reads TGTGCCAGCAGTTTAGGAGCAGGGAAAAAAAACATTCAGTACTTC. Translation gives CASSLGAGKKNIQYF.

This clonotype has a handful of counts. V and J are TRBV7-9 and TRBJ2-7; TRBD1 might be the D (5 bases). Germline V gene sequence: CDR1 SEHNR, CDR2 FQNEAQ (reference sequence). Trimming pared 5 bases from V and 7 bases from J, leaving 18 bases between. This CDR3 contains 14 residues. The CDR3 DNA follows: TGTGCCAGCAGCCGAGATGGCAGGGTCGGAGAGCAGTACTTC. Amino acid sequence: CASSRDGRVGEQYF.

Only a few counts were recorded for this clonotype. This rearrangement joins TRBV18 to TRBJ1-3; 8 bases agree with TRBD1. There are 17 residues in the CDR3. CDR1 KGHSH and CDR2 LQKENI come from the germline V gene. V shed 3 bases and J 0 bases; nucleotides not matched to a gene: 7. The CDR3 nucleotides read TGTGCCAGCTCACCGCGAGGACAGGGCGACTCTGGAAACACCATATATTTT. Translating gives CASSPRGQGDSGNTIYF. The whole variable domain, filled in from reference TRBV18 and TRBJ1-3, reads NAGVMQNPRHLVRRRGQEARLRCSPMKGHSHVYWYRQLPEEGLKFMVYLQKENIIDESGMPKERFSAEFPKEGPSILRIQQVVRGDSAAYFCASSPRGQGDSGNTIYFGEGSWLTVV.

A few counts support this clonotype. V gene TRBV27 combines with J gene TRBJ2-1, with D perhaps TRBD1 (6 bases). CDR3 length equals 16 residues. Germline CDR1 MNHEY, CDR2 SMNVEV (reference sequence). The V and J ends lost 5 bases and 8 bases respectively, with 22 bases between them. DNA of the CDR3: TGTGCCAGCAGTCCTCTGACAGGCCAACCCCACCATGAGCAGTTCTTC. Translation gives CASSPLTGQPHHEQFF.

This clonotype has more than one count but fewer than ten. V usage is TRBV15 and J usage is TRBJ1-1, with D unclear. Looked up from germline, CDR1 is LNHNV and CDR2 is YYDKDF (reference sequence). The CDR3 runs to 13 residues. V lost 0 bases and J 4 bases, leaving 6 bases between the germline ends. CDR3 nucleotides: TGTGCCACCAGCAGAGATAGGGTCACTGAAGCTTTCTTT. It translates to CATSRDRVTEAFF.

This clonotype has only a few counts. This chain uses TRBV7-6 with TRBJ2-7; D is unresolved. Trimming shortened V by 0 bases and J by 3 bases, and 9 bases separated the two germline ends. Germline V gene sequence: CDR1 SGHVS, CDR2 FNYEAQ. The CDR3 totals 14 residues. The CDR3 DNA reads TGTGCCAGCAGCTTAGCCCCGAAGGGCTACGAGCAGTACTTC. It codes for CASSLAPKGYEQYF.

This clonotype was recorded a few times. The J gene is TRBJ1-6, the V gene TRBV2; 8 nucleotides line up with TRBD1. Germline trimming cut 1 base from V and 5 bases from J; bases unmatched to any gene: 1. The germline V gene encodes CDR1 SNHLY and CDR2 FYNNEI. The CDR3 extends over 15 amino acids. CDR3 DNA: TGTGCCAGCAGTGAAGGACAGGGGAATAATTCACCCCTCCACTTT. Translated: CASSEGQGNNSPLHF. Full variable domain (outside the CDR3, taken from reference TRBV2 and TRBJ1-6): EPEVTQTPSHQVTQMGQEVILRCVPISNHLYFYWYRQILGQKVEFLVSFYNNEISEKSEIFDDQFSVERPDGSNFTLKIRSTKLEDSAMYFCASSEGQGNNSPLHFGNGTRLTVT.

This clonotype was recorded at least ten times. The chain has TRBV6-1 and TRBJ2-5, with a possible D match to TRBD2 (5 bases). Germline V gives CDR1 MNHNS, CDR2 SASEGT. The CDR3 runs 12 residues. Trimming took off 4 bases at V and 5 bases at J, with 8 bases between the two ends. The CDR3 DNA reads as TGTGCCAGCAGTGCAAGGACTGAGACCCAGTACTTC. It yields the protein CASSARTETQYF.

This clonotype showed up many times. The chain is built from TRBV6-2 or TRBV6-3 and TRBJ2-1; 10 positions match TRBD1. CDR1 is MNHEY, CDR2 SVGEGT, per germline. V lost 2 bases to trimming and J lost 5 bases; unmatched junction nucleotides: 9. The CDR3 consists of 17 residues. CDR3 amino acids: CASSYTLDRGADNEQFF. The CDR3 DNA follows: TGTGCCAGCAGTTACACCCTGGACAGGGGGGCTGACAATGAGCAGTTCTTC.

The V gene is TRBV6-1, the J gene TRBJ1-2, with no clear D. Germline values: CDR1 MNHNS, CDR2 SASEGT. V lost 4 bases, J lost 2 bases, and 14 bases lay in between. The CDR3 spans 15 residues. CDR3 coding DNA: TGTGCCAGCAGTGCCTCCCCCAGAAACAACTATGGCTACACCTTC. It codes for CASSASPRNNYGYTF.

The rearrangement uses TRBV20-1 and TRBJ1-1; D is uncertain. Germline V gene sequence: CDR1 DFQATT, CDR2 SNEGSKA (reference sequence). The CDR3 consists of 11 residues. V was cut by 3 bases and J by 4 bases, with 6 bases left in between. CDR3 bases: TGCAGTGCTAGTCCGGGCACTGAAGCTTTCTTT. Translated, it gives CSASPGTEAFF.

As to this clonotype: A read error is possible here, since a much larger clone lies one base away. The chain carries TRBV6-5 and TRBJ2-5, with TRBD2 matching over 7 bases. From germline, CDR1 is MNHEY and CDR2 SVGAGI. V shed 4 bases and J 13 bases; nucleotides not matched to a gene: 6. This CDR3 comprises 11 residues. As DNA, the CDR3 is TGTGCCAGCAGTTTCGCGGGAGCACTGTACTTC. As protein: CASSFAGALYF.

The chain combines TRBV6-2 or TRBV6-3 with TRBJ1-5; 9 bases map to TRBD1. The germline CDR1 and CDR2 sequences are MNHEY and SVGEGT. The CDR3 totals 17 residues. V lost 5 bases, J lost 0 bases, and 8 bases stayed unmatched. The CDR3 reads CASSLTTGGDSNQPQHF. The CDR3 DNA reads as TGTGCCAGCAGTCTTACGACAGGGGGAGATAGCAATCAGCCCCAGCATTTT.

This chain connects TRBV7-2 to TRBJ1-2; D is unresolved. CDR3 length: 12 residues. CDR1 and CDR2 from the germline V gene are SGHTA and FQGNSA. Deletions cut 2 bases from V and 5 bases from J, with 6 bases between. In DNA form, the CDR3 reads TGTGCCAGCAGCTTAAATGGGTATGGCTACACCTTC. It codes for CASSLNGYGYTF. The full variable domain, in which reference TRBV7-2 and TRBJ1-2 provide the parts outside the CDR3, is GAGVSQSPSNKVTEKGKDVELRCDPISGHTALYWYRQSLGQGLEFLIYFQGNSAPDKSGLPSDRFSAERTGGSVSTLTIQRTQQEDSAVYLCASSLNGYGYTFGSGTRLTVV.